The clone carrying this T cell receptor beta chain occurred a few times. This entry belongs to a study of early stage breast cancer tumors. The method was immunoSEQ multiplex PCR; TCRdb's version includes in-frame clones alone and lacks a portion of them. Seen here are 10,000 to 11,000 clones, around 80% observed once, and the top ten hold approximately 14%. The sequenced sample was breast tumor tissue. This clonotype originated in a person between 65 and 79 years old with breast cancer.

CDR3 residues: CASSHDFTGGEKLFF. The CDR3 nucleotides read TGCGCCAGCAGCCACGACTTTACAGGGGGAGAAAAACTGTTTTTT. V is TRBV4-1 and J is TRBJ1-4; TRBD1 matches at 8 bases. The CDR3 spans 15 residues. The germline V gene encodes CDR1 MGHRA and CDR2 YSYEKL. V was clipped by 3 bases and J by 8 bases; unmatched bases: 8.